The rows below give T cell receptor beta chains drawn from one sample of a study of regulatory T cells in long-lasting Graves disease. TCRdb recomputed calls from the multiplex PCR reads with MiXCR, one row per CDR3 protein. The repertoire has 560,000 or so distinct CDR3 sequences, around 15% of them found once; the top ten carry around 12%. The sample also formed part of further work on T cells in Graves' hyperthyroidism and ophthalmopathy.

This specimen was peripheral blood mononuclear cells (PBMCs), taken at new diagnosis, from a patient treated with antithyroid drugs. Source of these receptors: a man younger than 35 with Graves disease. CDR3s include the opening cysteine and the closing phenylalanine or tryptophan. The order of the fields is D gene, V gene, clone size, J gene, CDR3 length, CDR3 DNA, CDR3 protein. D genes are given only for firm matches. Where a row states a size, it is once, few, many or the class of an expanded clone; other rows omit it.

NA	TRBV4-1	NA	TRBJ2-7	16	TGCGCCAGCAGCCAAGATCTGTCAGGGCAGATCTACGAGCAGTACTTC	CASSQDLSGQIYEQYF
NA	TRBV18	many	TRBJ1-1	17	TGTGCCAGCTCGCCCAGGGTTAACAGGGCCTTGAACACTGAAGCTTTCTTT	CASSPRVNRALNTEAFF
NA	TRBV3-1	many	TRBJ2-1	16	TGTGCCAGCAGCCAAGTCTCTAGGAAGCCATACAATGAGCAGTTCTTC	CASSQVSRKPYNEQFF
TRBD2	TRBV11-2	many	TRBJ2-3	16	TGTGCCAGCTTCCGGCGGGGCGGGAGCGGGGCAGATACGCAGTATTTT	CASFRRGGSGADTQYF
NA	TRBV20-1	few	TRBJ1-2	16	TGCAGTGCTAGAGATCCGATTTTCGGGTTCGAGTATGGCTACACCTTC	CSARDPIFGFEYGYTF
TRBD1	TRBV19	NA	TRBJ2-1	16	TGTGCCAGTAGTATAGGGCGTCAGGGGGCGAGGAATGAGCAGTTCTTC	CASSIGRQGARNEQFF
TRBD1	TRBV28	many	TRBJ1-2	12	TGTGCCAGCAGTTCTGGGGACAGACGTTACACCTTC	CASSSGDRRYTF
TRBD2	TRBV28	many	TRBJ2-2	14	TGTGCCAGTTTCGGGCGGGAGGTGACCGGGGAGCTGTTTTTT	CASFGREVTGELFF
NA	TRBV7-2	many	TRBJ2-5	15	TGTGCCAGCAGCTTTGGTGGCTCCCAGGGAGAGACCCAGTACTTC	CASSFGGSQGETQYF
NA	TRBV5-1	few	TRBJ2-1	14	TGCGCCAGCAGCCCCGGGACGCCCAGAGGGGTGCAGTTCTTC	CASSPGTPRGVQFF
NA	TRBV3-1	many	TRBJ1-5	16	TGTGCCAGCAGCCCCTCAGTGACAGTTAGCAATCAGCCCCAGCATTTT	CASSPSVTVSNQPQHF
TRBD1	TRBV14	many	TRBJ2-3	16	TGTGCCAGCAGCCGACCCGGGACAGGGAATTTTGATACGCAGTATTTT	CASSRPGTGNFDTQYF
NA	TRBV29-1	few	TRBJ2-7	12	TGCAGCGTTTTGAGGACAGACTACGAGCAGTACTTC	CSVLRTDYEQYF
TRBD2	TRBV7-3	many	TRBJ2-1	16	TGTGCCAGCAGCCAAACTGCTGGACTAGCGGGTAATGAGCAGTTCTTC	CASSQTAGLAGNEQFF
NA	TRBV20-1	NA	TRBJ2-1	16	TGCAGTGCTAGGATCACCGGGAGCCTAAGCTCCTACGAGCAGTTCTTC	CSARITGSLSSYEQFF
NA	TRBV9	NA	TRBJ1-1	14	TGTGCCAGCAGCCCAGGGGAGGTGAACACTGAAGCTTTCTTT	CASSPGEVNTEAFF
TRBD1	TRBV7-9	NA	TRBJ2-3	16	TGTGCCAGCAGCTTACGGACAGGGGTTTTCCCAGATACGCAGTATTTT	CASSLRTGVFPDTQYF
NA	TRBV28	NA	TRBJ1-3	14	TGTGCCAGCACTCACTCCAGCTCTGGAAACACCATATATTTT	CASTHSSSGNTIYF
TRBD1	TRBV11-1	many	TRBJ2-7	15	TGTGCCAGCAGCTCCATGGGGACAGCGGACTACGAGCAGTACTTC	CASSSMGTADYEQYF
TRBD1	TRBV30	many	TRBJ1-2	13	TGTGCCTGGAAGAGGGGGCGGATCTATGGCTACACCTTC	CAWKRGRIYGYTF
NA	TRBV30	many	TRBJ2-2	13	TGTGCCTGGAGTGTCTCGGGGCCCGGGGAGCTGTTTTTT	CAWSVSGPGELFF
NA	TRBV27	many	TRBJ2-1	15	TGTGCCAGCAGCCAACGGGGGAACTCCTACAATGAGCAGTTCTTC	CASSQRGNSYNEQFF